This T cell receptor (beta chain) was identified in a study of blood T cells in healthy people across ages. About this clonotype: The antigen remains unidentified.

Notes on the study in general: Those diversity estimates obtained from one million T cells were thought to be underestimates. Both higher diversity and more naive CD4+ cells marked long-lived donors when set against aged donors.

A second PCR, run for about 6 to 11 cycles, used a sample-barcoded 5' primer plus a J-beta primer mix. Via MiXCR, TCRdb re-called the 5' RACE reads, giving one row per CDR3 protein. The table includes over 500,000 distinct CDR3 sequences, roughly half detected once. This CDR3 comprises 13 residues. Trimming stripped 7 bases from V and 4 bases from J, with 10 bases between. From germline, CDR1 is MDHEN and CDR2 SYDVKM. The amount of total RNA extracted per sample was at least 6 micrograms. The sequenced material came from blood. The receptor comes from a woman older than 75 in good health. This chain connects TRBV28 to TRBJ2-2; TRBD1 is a possible D gene (5 bases). The CDR3 is CASKRRVTGELFF. CDR3 nucleotides: TGTGCCAGCAAGCGCAGGGTCACCGGGGAGCTGTTTTTT. Drawing the rest from reference TRBV28 and TRBJ2-2, the complete variable domain is DVKVTQSSRYLVKRTGEKVFLECVQDMDHENMFWYRQDPGLGLRLIYFSYDVKMKEKGDIPEGYSVSREKKERFSLILESASTNQTSMYLCASKRRVTGELFFGEGSRLTVL.